The 21 T cell receptor beta chains presented below share a single source sample, sequenced in a study of T cells after yellow fever vaccination. From the 5' RACE reads, TCRdb called clonotypes with MiXCR, one entry per CDR3 protein. The sample shows some 320,000 distinct CDR3 sequences, 4.1% of them seen only once. The sequencing here drew on PBMCs, taken 5 days after the yellow fever booster vaccination. Receptor source: a man younger than 35 who received the YFV17D yellow fever vaccine.

This clonotype appeared a few times. The chain carries TRBV5-6 and TRBJ2-1, with D possibly being TRBD1 (5 bases). The CDR3 consists of 14 residues. From germline, CDR1 is SGHDT and CDR2 YYEEEE. V gave up 0 bases and J gave up 6 bases, with 10 bases separating them. The CDR3 DNA follows: TGTGCCAGCAGCTTGGAGCTGGGGCTCAATGAGCAGTTCTTC. It is translated as CASSLELGLNEQFF.

This clonotype was detected many times. This chain uses TRBV7-9 with TRBJ1-4; D not certain. This CDR3 spans 13 amino acids. CDR1 is SEHNR, CDR2 FQNEAQ, per germline (reference sequence). V lost 2 bases, J lost 5 bases, and 6 bases lay in between. DNA for the CDR3: TGTGCCAGCAGCTTATGGCAAAATGAAAAACTGTTTTTT. Translation: CASSLWQNEKLFF.

This clonotype has a count of ten or more. The chain carries TRBV11-2 and TRBJ2-2; D gene unclear. The germline V and J ends were trimmed by 2 bases and 3 bases, with 10 bases remaining between them. CDR1 and CDR2 (germline): SGHAT, FQNNGV. The CDR3 covers 15 residues. CDR3 protein: CASSLRLVDTGELFF. DNA of the CDR3: TGTGCCAGCAGCTTACGTCTAGTGGACACCGGGGAGCTGTTTTTT.

This clonotype was seen more than once but under ten times. The chain uses TRBV5-6 and TRBJ1-1; D unclear. Trimming took 7 bases from V and 4 from J, leaving 17 bases between them. Germline loops: CDR1 SGHDT, CDR2 YYEEEE. The CDR3 covers 14 residues. CDR3 bases: TGTGCCAGCCTTGAGGGTCCAAGTTCCACTGAAGCTTTCTTT. This encodes CASLEGPSSTEAFF.

A few counts support this clonotype. The chain couples TRBV29-1 to TRBJ1-2; the D is unclear. The CDR3 contains 12 residues. Germline CDR1 is SQVTM and CDR2 is ANQGSEA. Trimming removed 4 bases at V and 6 bases at J, with 12 bases between. The CDR3 spells CSVGPQMDGYTF. The DNA for the CDR3 is TGCAGCGTTGGGCCGCAGATGGATGGCTACACCTTC. The variable domain in full, with the rest retrieved from reference TRBV29-1 and TRBJ1-2, is SAVISQKPSRDICQRGTSLTIQCQVDSQVTMMFWYRQQPGQSLTLIATANQGSEATYESGFVIDKFPISRPNLTFSTLTVSNMSPEDSSIYLCSVGPQMDGYTFGSGTRLTVV.

This clonotype was found many times. The rearrangement uses TRBV9 and TRBJ2-1; 11 bases are shared with TRBD2. This CDR3 is built from 15 residues. Germline V gives CDR1 SGDLS, CDR2 YYNGEE. The V gene end was trimmed by 0 bases and the J gene end by 9 bases; junction bases not matched to a gene: 5. The CDR3 DNA follows: TGTGCCAGCAGCGTAGGCCCTACTAGCGGGGGTGAGCAGTTCTTC. Translation: CASSVGPTSGGEQFF. Combining the CDR3 with reference TRBV9 and TRBJ2-1 gives the whole variable domain DSGVTQTPKHLITATGQRVTLRCSPRSGDLSVYWYQQSLDQGLQFLIQYYNGEERAKGNILERFSAQQFPDLHSELNLSSLELGDSALYFCASSVGPTSGGEQFFGPGTRLTVL.

This clonotype has a count of ten or more. The chain links TRBV25-1 to TRBJ2-2; D gene unclear. Per germline, CDR1 MGHDK and CDR2 SYGVNS. The CDR3 is made up of 13 amino acids. Trimming cost V 1 base and J 4 bases, with 4 bases left between them. CDR3 in DNA: TGTGCCAGCAGTGAATTAAGCACCGGGGAGCTGTTTTTT. Residues: CASSELSTGELFF.

This clonotype has a count of ten or more. The chain carries TRBV5-1 and TRBJ1-1; D is ambiguous. The germline V and J ends were trimmed by 0 bases and 0 bases, with 9 bases remaining between them. Germline loops: CDR1 SGHRS, CDR2 YFSETQ. CDR3 length: 15 amino acids. The CDR3 DNA follows: TGCGCCAGCAGCTTGGTCGGGTCGATGAACACTGAAGCTTTCTTT. It is translated as CASSLVGSMNTEAFF.

This chain's CDR3 is CASSGVRGPLEQYV. For the CDR3, the DNA is TGTGCCAGCAGTGGGGTGCGGGGGCCCCTAGAGCAGTACGTC. The chain couples TRBV28 to TRBJ2-7; the D gene is possibly TRBD2 (7 bases). The length of the CDR3 is 14 residues. Germline V CDR1 and CDR2: MDHEN, SYDVKM. Trimming removed 5 bases at V and 7 bases at J, with 18 bases between.

This clonotype was counted only a few times. CDR3 DNA sequence: TGTGCCAGCAGCTCCGGGACAGGGAATGGCTACACCTTC. Residues: CASSSGTGNGYTF. The chain uses TRBV7-6 and TRBJ1-2; TRBD1 matches at 9 bases. The germline CDR1 and CDR2 sequences are SGHVS and FNYEAQ. V lost 4 bases, J lost 6 bases, and 3 bases stayed unmatched. CDR3 size: 13 residues.

The V gene is TRBV10-2, the J gene TRBJ2-3, with 10 bases matching TRBD2. Germline V gene sequence: CDR1 WSHSY, CDR2 SAAADI. J gave up 5 bases and V 7 bases, and 9 bases lay outside the gene matches. The CDR3 spans 15 residues. The CDR3 nucleotides read TGCGCCAGCAAACTAGCGGGGACGTCGGGAGATACGCAGTATTTT. Translated, it gives CASKLAGTSGDTQYF.

V gene TRBV18 combines with J gene TRBJ1-1; 8 nucleotides line up with TRBD1. The length of the CDR3 is 15 residues. V lost 3 bases, J lost 1 base, and 4 bases stayed unmatched. Per the germline V gene, CDR1 is KGHSH and CDR2 is LQKENI. The CDR3 DNA sequence: TGTGCCAGCTCACCGACCGGGACAGGGAACACTGAAGCTTTCTTT. Amino acids: CASSPTGTGNTEAFF.

In its sample, this clonotype was seen a few times. V gene TRBV5-1 combines with J gene TRBJ2-1; D uncertain. Germline V gives CDR1 SGHRS, CDR2 YFSETQ. This CDR3 is built from 14 residues. Trimming removed 2 bases at V and 8 bases at J, with 14 bases between. CDR3 nucleotides: TGCGCCAGCAGCTTAGGGATTACTAAGGATGAGCAGTTCTTC. Translated, it gives CASSLGITKDEQFF.

This clonotype was detected a few times. The V call is TRBV7-2, the J call TRBJ1-2, with TRBD1 matching 7 bases. The V gene end was trimmed by 5 bases and the J gene end by 4 bases; junction bases not matched to a gene: 10. This CDR3 has 15 amino acids. The germline V gene has CDR1 SGHTA and CDR2 FQGNSA. The CDR3 here is CASSPRQGIVYGYTF. The CDR3 DNA is TGTGCCAGCAGCCCCCGACAGGGAATAGTCTATGGCTACACCTTC. Full variable domain (outside the CDR3, taken from reference TRBV7-2 and TRBJ1-2): GAGVSQSPSNKVTEKGKDVELRCDPISGHTALYWYRQSLGQGLEFLIYFQGNSAPDKSGLPSDRFSAERTGGSVSTLTIQRTQQEDSAVYLCASSPRQGIVYGYTFGSGTRLTVV.

The chain joins TRBV7-9 to TRBJ2-7, with D possibly matching TRBD1 (8 bases). Germline V gene lookup returns CDR1 SEHNR and CDR2 FQNEAQ (reference sequence). The CDR3 extends over 14 amino acids. Trimming took 5 bases from V and 5 from J, leaving 16 bases between them. The CDR3 bases are TGTGCCAGCAGCCACAGGGGGAGGGAACACGAGCAGTACGTC. Amino acids: CASSHRGREHEQYV.

This clonotype has more than one count but fewer than ten. The chain is built from TRBV6-6 and TRBJ2-7, with D maybe TRBD1 (5 bases). The CDR3 totals 12 residues. Trimming cost V 2 bases and J 9 bases, with 11 bases left between them. Germline lookup yields CDR1 MNHNY and CDR2 SVGAGI (reference sequence). The CDR3 sequence: CASSYPQGGQYV. Here the CDR3 DNA reads TGTGCCAGCAGTTACCCTCAGGGCGGGCAGTACGTC.

This clonotype was seen at least ten times. The genes are TRBV10-3 and TRBJ1-1; D unresolved. V was cut by 4 bases and J by 1 base, with 10 bases left in between. This CDR3 spans 14 amino acids. Germline V gene lookup returns CDR1 ENHRY and CDR2 SYGVKD. Here the CDR3 reads CAISGREGNTEAFF. DNA for the CDR3: TGTGCCATCAGTGGAAGGGAGGGGAACACTGAAGCTTTCTTT.

This chain uses TRBV11-2 with TRBJ1-5, with 9 bases fitting TRBD1. In germline, CDR1 is SGHAT, CDR2 FQNNGV. J lost 7 bases, V lost 2 bases, and 3 bases had no gene match. The CDR3 is 14 residues long. CDR3 region: CASSLTTGGQPQHF. In nucleotides, the CDR3 is TGTGCCAGCAGCTTAACGACAGGGGGGCAGCCCCAGCATTTT.

The rearrangement uses TRBV4-3 and TRBJ1-6, with D tentatively TRBD1 (6 bases). The CDR3 extends over 15 amino acids. V was trimmed by 3 bases and J by 3 bases, leaving 9 bases between them. Germline V gene sequence: CDR1 LGHNA, CDR2 YSLEER. CDR3 nucleotides: TGCGCCAGCAGCCACACGGACAGCTATAATTCACCCCTCCACTTT. It specifies CASSHTDSYNSPLHF.

This chain links TRBV28 with TRBJ1-5, with D hard to call. Trimming shortened V by 8 bases and J by 3 bases, and 11 bases separated the two germline ends. The germline V gene encodes CDR1 MDHEN and CDR2 SYDVKM. The CDR3 has 13 amino acids. The CDR3 is CASGPSVNQPQHF. As DNA, the CDR3 is TGTGCCAGCGGTCCAAGTGTCAATCAGCCCCAGCATTTT.

The chain recombines TRBV29-1 with TRBJ2-3; D may be TRBD2 (6 bases). This CDR3 has 13 residues. Germline CDR1 is SQVTM and CDR2 is ANQGSEA. Trimming removed 6 bases at V and 2 bases at J, with 12 bases between. The CDR3 DNA follows: TGCAGCGTAGGAGGGACCAACACAGATACGCAGTATTTT. Its protein product is CSVGGTNTDTQYF.